Here is one T cell receptor (beta chain) with its context. With TRAV- and TRBV-specific primers, first-strand cDNA was made, covering the alpha and beta chains. Amplification, which lasted roughly 20 PCR cycles, used a constant-region primer and V-primer adapter to amplify TCRs. TCRdb re-derived calls from the reads in MiXCR, one entry per CDR3 protein. The sample comprises roughly 36,000 distinct CDR3 sequences, around a third of which are singletons, and about 3.7% rests with the top ten. These data are taken from a study of low-dose radiotherapy and immunotherapy resistance in tumors. Study information: Each fraction given to Cohort 2 every two weeks delivered 1 Gy, and the total reached 13 Gy over 26 weeks. The regimen for patients comprised intravenous nivolumab 240 mg every two weeks plus intravenous ipilimumab 1 mg/kg every six weeks.

Documented time point: before trial treatment. As their treatment, donors received nivolumab, ipilimumab, aspirin, low-dose cyclophosphamide and low-dose radiotherapy. The presence of advanced solid tumors lacking tumor-infiltrating lymphocytes characterized eligible patients. V lost 5 bases to trimming and J lost 6 bases; unmatched junction nucleotides: 5. This CDR3 has 14 amino acids. Per the germline V gene, CDR1 is SGHTA and CDR2 is FQGTGA. The clonotype originates from a male donor with gallbladder cancer. The material sequenced was PBMCs, taken before treatment. This chain connects TRBV7-3 to TRBJ2-2, with 8 bases lining up with TRBD1. The CDR3 DNA is TGTGCCAGCAGCCCGGGACAGGTTCCCGGGGAGCTGTTTTTT. Its translation: CASSPGQVPGELFF.